Presented here are 27 T cell receptor beta chains from one specimen sequenced in a study of T-cell memory formation after mild COVID-19. TCRdb reprocessed the 5' RACE reads via MiXCR and lists one record per CDR3 protein. The data show some 300,000 distinct CDR3 sequences, more than 20% seen once. Input material: PBMCs or a T cell subset sorted from them (not recorded which). The receptors come from a young man who had mild COVID-19 (a few samples of this study predate the infection). Cell type and time point are not known.

This clonotype was counted a few times. This chain joins TRBV7-9 and TRBJ1-4; D is perhaps TRBD1 (6 bases). CDR3 length equals 16 residues. Germline values: CDR1 SEHNR, CDR2 FQNEAQ (reference sequence). V lost 5 bases to trimming and J lost 0 bases, with 13 bases between them. The CDR3: CASSRWTDATNEKLFF. The CDR3 DNA follows: TGTGCCAGCAGCCGATGGACAGATGCAACTAATGAAAAACTGTTTTTT.

V gene TRBV6-1 combines with J gene TRBJ2-7, with TRBD1 as a possible D gene (6 bases). Trimming removed 4 bases at V and 2 bases at J, with 12 bases between. Germline V gives CDR1 MNHNS, CDR2 SASEGT. There are 14 residues in the CDR3. DNA for the CDR3: TGTGCCAGCAGTGGGGTAGAGGGGGCCTACGAGCAGTACTTC. It specifies CASSGVEGAYEQYF.

This clonotype was seen more than once but under ten times. V gene TRBV5-1 combines with J gene TRBJ2-7; TRBD2 matches 8 bases. With V trimmed by 0 bases and J by 5 bases, 4 bases remained unmatched. The CDR3 has 14 amino acids. The germline V gene encodes CDR1 SGHRS and CDR2 YFSETQ. The CDR3 DNA reads TGCGCCAGCAGCTTGGGTCTAGCGGGCGACGAGCAGTACTTC. Its protein is CASSLGLAGDEQYF.

J is TRBJ2-1 and V is TRBV5-1; a weak D match, TRBD2 (5 bases). The CDR3 contains 15 residues. The V gene lost 4 bases and the J gene lost 5 bases, with 16 bases spanning the gap. The V gene's germline CDR1 is SGHRS and CDR2 YFSETQ. CDR3 region: CASSERAGEDNEQFF. CDR3 nucleotides: TGCGCCAGCAGCGAAAGGGCCGGGGAAGACAATGAGCAGTTCTTC.

The gene calls are TRBV30 and TRBJ2-5, with D possibly TRBD2 on 5 matching bases. CDR1 is GTSNPN and CDR2 is SVGIG in the germline V gene (reference sequence). CDR3 length equals 13 residues. V was pared by 5 bases and J by 1 base, with 11 bases between. The CDR3 reads CAWEGLSQETQYF. CDR3 DNA: TGTGCCTGGGAGGGTCTGAGCCAAGAGACCCAGTACTTC.

This clonotype turned up a few times. The chain is built from TRBV7-9 and TRBJ1-5; the D is unclear. The CDR3 has 14 amino acids. With 1 base removed from V and 4 bases from J, the gap between germline ends came to 8 bases. In germline, CDR1 is SEHNR, CDR2 FQNEAQ (reference sequence). CDR3 DNA sequence: TGTGCCAGCAGCTTAGTACCGGGGAATCAGCCCCAGCATTTT. Amino acid sequence: CASSLVPGNQPQHF.

In its sample, this clonotype was seen many times. V gene TRBV12-3 or TRBV12-4 combines with J gene TRBJ1-2, with 8 bases matching TRBD1. The junction had 5 bases not matched to a gene; V was cut back by 4 bases and J by 7 bases. CDR3 size: 13 residues. CDR3 bases: TGTGCCAGCAGTTCGACAGGGGAGCCTGGCTACACCTTC. Its translation is CASSSTGEPGYTF.

This clonotype was recorded a few times. V is TRBV2 and J is TRBJ1-2, with 10 bases that match TRBD1. CDR1 SNHLY and CDR2 FYNNEI come from the germline V gene. The CDR3 extends over 14 amino acids. Germline trimming cut 2 bases from V and 6 bases from J; bases unmatched to any gene: 3. CDR3 protein: CASSERQGANGYTF. The CDR3 region has the DNA TGTGCCAGCAGTGAAAGACAGGGGGCTAATGGCTACACCTTC.

The J gene is TRBJ1-5, the V gene TRBV20-1, with 7 bases lining up with TRBD1. CDR3 size: 18 residues. Trimming at V came to 0 bases and at J to 6 bases, leaving 17 bases not matched to a gene. Germline V gene sequence: CDR1 DFQATT, CDR2 SNEGSKA (reference sequence). DNA for the CDR3: TGCAGTGCTAGAGATAACTCTCTCGGGACAGTCGGGAGTCAGCCCCAGCATTTT. Residues: CSARDNSLGTVGSQPQHF.

This clonotype turned up a few times. The chain combines TRBV5-1 with TRBJ2-3; no clear D gene. V was cut by 7 bases and J by 2 bases, with 11 bases left in between. From germline, CDR1 is SGHRS and CDR2 YFSETQ. The CDR3 runs to 13 residues. The CDR3 nucleotides read TGCGCCAGCGGGCCGGCCATCACAGATACGCAGTATTTT. Protein product: CASGPAITDTQYF.

This clonotype came up a few times. The chain couples TRBV29-1 to TRBJ2-3, with D perhaps matching TRBD1 or TRBD2 (5 bases each). The CDR3 length is 14 residues. Germline V gene lookup returns CDR1 SQVTM and CDR2 ANQGSEA. Trimming removed 3 bases at V and 0 bases at J, with 10 bases between. The CDR3 coding sequence is TGCAGCGTTGATGGGGGTGCTAGCACAGATACGCAGTATTTT. Amino acids: CSVDGGASTDTQYF.

There are many counts of this clonotype. The CDR3 nucleotides read TGCAGTGCTAGGGGACTAGCGGGGGTCTCCTACAATGAGCAGTTCTTC. Amino acid sequence: CSARGLAGVSYNEQFF. The rearrangement uses TRBV20-1 and TRBJ2-1, with 14 nucleotides matching TRBD2. Germline V gene sequence: CDR1 DFQATT, CDR2 SNEGSKA (reference sequence). This CDR3 region has 16 residues. The V and J ends lost 3 bases and 0 bases, in that order; junction bases with no gene match: 1.

This sequence joins TRBV25-1 and TRBJ1-2; weak D call: TRBD1 (5 bases). The germline V and J ends were trimmed by 4 bases and 9 bases, with 12 bases remaining between them. The V gene's germline CDR1 is MGHDK and CDR2 SYGVNS. The CDR3 is made up of 12 amino acids. In DNA form, the CDR3 reads TGTGCCAGCAGTGTGATCGAGGGGAGCTACACCTTC. It specifies CASSVIEGSYTF.

J is TRBJ1-2 and V is TRBV7-2; 8 bases match TRBD1. This CDR3 region has 14 residues. Germline CDR1 reads SGHTA; CDR2 reads FQGNSA. Trimming removed 5 bases from V and 5 bases from J; junction bases left unmatched: 7. The chain's CDR3 is CASSARGLGYGYTF. CDR3 in DNA: TGTGCCAGCAGCGCCAGGGGGCTTGGGTATGGCTACACCTTC.

This clonotype was counted between two and nine times. This rearrangement joins TRBV5-1 to TRBJ2-1, with no clear D. From germline, CDR1 is SGHRS and CDR2 YFSETQ. V lost 1 base to trimming and J lost 3 bases, with 11 bases between them. The CDR3 runs 15 residues. The CDR3 DNA follows: TGCGCCAGCAGCTTGCAAGGTCAGAACTACAATGAGCAGTTCTTC. Translation gives CASSLQGQNYNEQFF.

The V gene is TRBV20-1, the J gene TRBJ2-2; D is perhaps TRBD2 (6 bases). CDR3 length equals 15 residues. CDR1 is DFQATT, CDR2 SNEGSKA, per germline (reference sequence). Deletions cut 0 bases from V and 6 bases from J, with 14 bases between. The CDR3 spells CSARDPSGVAGELFF. The CDR3 coding sequence is TGCAGTGCTAGAGATCCTTCGGGGGTGGCCGGGGAGCTGTTTTTT.

The chain recombines TRBV20-1 with TRBJ1-2; 10 bases are a match to TRBD1. The germline V gene encodes CDR1 DFQATT and CDR2 SNEGSKA (reference sequence). This CDR3 has 13 residues. V lost 5 bases and J lost 7; bases outside the gene matches: 7. In DNA, the CDR3 is TGCAGTGCTCACCTCCGGACAGGGGGTGGCTACACCTTC. Amino acid sequence: CSAHLRTGGGYTF.

This clonotype was counted only a few times. The rearrangement uses TRBV25-1 and TRBJ2-3, with 8 bases matching TRBD1. V was pared by 4 bases and J by 4 bases, with 7 bases of the junction left unmatched. Per germline, CDR1 MGHDK and CDR2 SYGVNS. The CDR3 loop spans 15 amino acids. CDR3 amino acids: CASSVRGRVSDTQYF. CDR3 sequence (DNA): TGTGCCAGCAGTGTCAGGGGGCGAGTCTCAGATACGCAGTATTTT.

V and J are TRBV7-2 and TRBJ1-1; the D is unclear. Germline CDR1 is SGHTA and CDR2 is FQGNSA. With 3 bases removed from V and 8 bases from J, the gap between germline ends came to 10 bases. The CDR3 is 12 residues long. CDR3 region: CASSLRATEAFF. The CDR3 nucleotides read TGTGCCAGCAGCTTGAGGGCGACGGAAGCTTTCTTT.

This clonotype was seen a handful of times. The chain has TRBV5-1 and TRBJ2-5; a possible D gene is TRBD1 (5 bases). Trimming took 0 bases from V and 3 from J, leaving 12 bases between them. Germline V gene data show CDR1 as SGHRS and CDR2 as YFSETQ. The CDR3 loop spans 15 amino acids. The DNA for the CDR3 is TGCGCCAGCAGCTTGGGTAGTCAGGACAAAGAGACCCAGTACTTC. Translation gives CASSLGSQDKETQYF.

The chain combines TRBV6-5 with TRBJ2-7; a weak D match, TRBD2 (6 bases). This CDR3 spans 15 amino acids. Between the trimmed V and J ends, which lost 9 bases and 5 bases, there was a span of 23 bases. In germline, CDR1 is MNHEY, CDR2 SVGAGI. CDR3: CARPASPSGGDEQYV. The CDR3 region has the DNA TGTGCCAGGCCGGCCTCCCCCTCCGGGGGAGACGAGCAGTACGTC.

CDR3 amino acids: CASSLKQGWSGYTF. CDR3 DNA: TGTGCCAGCAGCTTGAAACAGGGTTGGAGTGGCTACACCTTC. The chain combines TRBV27 with TRBJ1-2; D is possibly TRBD1 (6 bases). V lost 6 bases and J 7 bases, leaving 18 bases between the germline ends. This CDR3 is built from 14 residues. Germline V gene lookup returns CDR1 MNHEY and CDR2 SMNVEV (reference sequence).

This sequence joins TRBV7-9 and TRBJ1-3; D is undetermined. V was clipped by 8 bases and J by 0 bases, with 11 bases between them. The CDR3 is 14 amino acids. Germline V CDR1 and CDR2: SEHNR, FQNEAQ (reference sequence). The CDR3 sequence is CASRGLYSGNTIYF. In DNA, the CDR3 is TGTGCCAGCCGCGGCTTATACTCTGGAAACACCATATATTTT.

The table lists this clonotype with a few counts. The chain employs TRBV29-1 and TRBJ2-3; 7 bases are shared with TRBD1. CDR1 SQVTM and CDR2 ANQGSEA come from the germline V gene. With 7 bases clipped from V and 3 bases from J, the junction kept 7 bases outside the gene matches. The CDR3 contains 13 residues. The CDR3 DNA is TGCAGCGCAAACAGGGGCGGAACAGATACGCAGTATTTT. This codes for CSANRGGTDTQYF.

This clonotype was seen ten or more times. The chain recombines TRBV7-6 with TRBJ2-7, with D possibly TRBD1 on 5 matching bases. The V end lost 5 bases, the J end lost 2 bases, and 13 bases lay between the germline ends. Germline values: CDR1 SGHVS, CDR2 FNYEAQ. The CDR3 is made up of 14 amino acids. The CDR3 protein is CASSQNRRPYEQYF. CDR3 in DNA: TGTGCCAGCAGCCAAAACAGGCGACCCTACGAGCAGTACTTC.

The rearrangement links TRBV20-1 to TRBJ2-3; D not certain. The CDR3 is 17 residues long. The germline V gene encodes CDR1 DFQATT and CDR2 SNEGSKA (reference sequence). V dropped 3 bases and J dropped 0 bases, with 19 bases sitting between them. In nucleotides, the CDR3 is TGCAGTGCTAGGGAAAGGTCGACGGCTCCTAGCACAGATACGCAGTATTTT. It translates to CSARERSTAPSTDTQYF.

This clonotype has just a few counts. The V gene is TRBV20-1, the J gene TRBJ1-2; TRBD1 matches 8 bases. This CDR3 region has 13 residues. CDR1 and CDR2 (germline): DFQATT, SNEGSKA (reference sequence). After removal of 6 bases from V and 0 bases from J, the junction contained 3 bases not matched to a gene. The CDR3 here is CSAMDRANYGYTF. The CDR3 coding sequence is TGCAGTGCGATGGACAGGGCTAACTATGGCTACACCTTC.